Listed below are T cell receptor beta chains from one sample, sequenced in a study of T cell responses to AZD1222 COVID-19 vaccine. The assay was immunoSEQ multiplex PCR, and TCRdb's table has in-frame clones only and misses some. This sample carries about 76,000 clones, 70% to 90% of them seen once, and the ten largest clones take roughly 5.1%. The sequencing used peripheral blood, collected on day 0 of MenACWY control vaccination. The receptors were gathered from an adult in good health. The CDR3 runs from the conserved cysteine through the conserved F or W. A D gene is named only where the DNA matches it firmly. Clone size, where shown, is once, few, many, or a class for clones that have expanded.

j_gene	abundance	v_gene	len	d_gene	CDR3nt	CDR3aa
TRBJ2-1	.	TRBV28	17	.	TGTGCCAGCAGTCCCATAGCCCTCGGGAGAATGGAAAATGAGCAGTTCTTC	CASSPIALGRMENEQFF
TRBJ1-2	once	TRBV24-1	16	TRBD1	TGTGCCACCACCGAAAGGAGGCAGCCAGGGGGCTATGGCTACACCTTC	CATTERRQPGGYGYTF
TRBJ1-2	.	TRBV27	13	.	TGTGCCAGCAGTTTTGGGCGGAACTATGGCTACACCTTC	CASSFGRNYGYTF
TRBJ1-4	few	TRBV29-1	13	.	TGCAGCGCCGAGGGGGGCGGGAATGAAAAACTGTTTTTT	CSAEGGGNEKLFF
TRBJ2-3	once	TRBV7-3	16	.	TGTGCCAGCAGCCCCTCGGCCGCTACTAGCACAGATACGCAGTATTTT	CASSPSAATSTDTQYF
TRBJ1-2	.	TRBV28	13	TRBD1	TGTGCCAGCAGTCGACAGGGTTGGGGCGGCTACACCTTC	CASSRQGWGGYTF
TRBJ2-1	.	TRBV19	15	.	TGTGCCAGTAGCCCGACCGGGACGGACTACAATGAGCAGTTCTTC	CASSPTGTDYNEQFF
TRBJ2-1	.	TRBV6-6	14	TRBD2	TGTGCCAGCAGTTACGCGGGAGGGCCAAGTGAGCAGTTCTTC	CASSYAGGPSEQFF
TRBJ1-4	.	TRBV4-1	14	.	TGCGCCAGCAGCCGAGGGCAGGGTAATGAAAAACTGTTTTTT	CASSRGQGNEKLFF
TRBJ1-4	.	TRBV7-8	16	.	TGTGCCAGCAGCTTACTATGGCGGGGGACGGGAGAAAAACTGTTTTTT	CASSLLWRGTGEKLFF
TRBJ2-7	.	TRBV6-5	13	.	TGTGCCAGCAGTTACTCGTCCAATTACGAGCAGTACTTC	CASSYSSNYEQYF
TRBJ2-5	once	TRBV5-4	15	.	TGTGCCAGCAGCTTGCGTCGGCCAGGCGAAGAGACCCAGTACTTC	CASSLRRPGEETQYF
TRBJ1-1	.	TRBV25-1	12	.	TGTGCCTGTGAGGGGTGGTTGGCTGAAGCTTTCTTT	CACEGWLAEAFF
TRBJ1-1	.	TRBV28	15	.	TGTGCCAGCAGTCCGCAACGGGGATTGGACACTGAAGCTTTCTTT	CASSPQRGLDTEAFF
TRBJ2-7	.	TRBV28	13	TRBD1	TGTGCCAGCAGTTTATGGACAGGGGACGAGCAGTACTTC	CASSLWTGDEQYF
TRBJ1-1	.	TRBV28	11	.	TGTGCCAGCAGTTCGATTTGGCCGGCTTTCTTT	CASSSIWPAFF
TRBJ1-2	few	TRBV15	14	TRBD1	TGTGCCACCAGCAGAGACCGGACAGGGCATGGCTACACCTTC	CATSRDRTGHGYTF
TRBJ1-4	.	TRBV19	14	TRBD1	TGTGCCAGTAGATCAGGGGGGCTTTCCGAAAAACTGTTTTTT	CASRSGGLSEKLFF
TRBJ1-3	few	TRBV2	16	.	TGTGCCAGCAGTGACGCGGGCAGGGTAGTTCCAGACACCATATATTTT	CASSDAGRVVPDTIYF
TRBJ2-1	.	TRBV28	12	.	TGTGCCAGCAGTTCTACTTGGAATGAGCAGTTCTTC	CASSSTWNEQFF
TRBJ2-5	.	TRBV28	10	.	TGTGCCAGCGGGGCAGAGACCCAGTACTTC	CASGAETQYF
TRBJ2-7	few	TRBV27	15	TRBD1	TGTGCCAGCAAACTAAGGGGGCAGGGGGCGCGGGAGCAGTACTTC	CASKLRGQGAREQYF